This T cell receptor (beta chain) was obtained from a study of regulatory T cells in long-lasting Graves disease. Whole-study context: Persistent Graves' disease meant over 5 years of antithyroid drugs with positive TSH receptor antibodies. General observations from the study: For persistent Graves' patients, TCR diversity was lower than for newly diagnosed ones.

The V gene end was trimmed by 1 base and the J gene end by 5 bases; junction bases not matched to a gene: 9. The CDR3 is 16 residues long. Germline CDR1 and CDR2: MDHEN and SYDVKM. This clonotype was counted between two and nine times. The antigen is unknown. The time point was: persistent/refractory GD, antithyroid drugs over 5 years with positive TRAb. The authors made the TCR library using RNA they extracted from PBMCs. The authors diagnosed Graves' disease using American Thyroid Association guidelines. CDR3-region Arm-PCR and iRepertoire HTBI primers produced the TCR beta libraries. Via MiXCR, TCRdb re-called the multiplex PCR reads, giving one row per CDR3 protein. The sample comprises under 500,000 distinct CDR3 sequences, roughly 20% of which are singletons, and about a fifth rests with the top ten.

The clonotype originates from a female donor with Graves disease. Sample: peripheral blood mononuclear cells (PBMCs), taken when the disease was refractory, from a patient treated with antithyroid drugs. The V gene is TRBV28, the J gene TRBJ2-7; TRBD2 matches at 9 bases. CDR3 loop: CASSLFRGGGGDEQYF. CDR3 coding DNA: TGTGCCAGCAGTTTATTCCGCGGCGGGGGGGGGGACGAGCAGTACTTC.